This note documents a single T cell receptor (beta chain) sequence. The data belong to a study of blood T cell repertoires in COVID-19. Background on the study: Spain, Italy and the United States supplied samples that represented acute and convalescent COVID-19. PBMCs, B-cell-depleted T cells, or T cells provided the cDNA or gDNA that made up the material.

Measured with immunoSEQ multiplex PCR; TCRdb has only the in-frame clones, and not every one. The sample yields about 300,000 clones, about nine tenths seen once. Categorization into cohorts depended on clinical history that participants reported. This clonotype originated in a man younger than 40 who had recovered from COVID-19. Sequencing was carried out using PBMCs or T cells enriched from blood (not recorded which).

This CDR3 reads CASSSPSGGGELFF. CDR3 bases: TGTGCCAGCAGCTCTCCTAGCGGGGGCGGGGAGCTGTTTTTT. V and J are TRBV11-2 and TRBJ2-2; 10 bases map to TRBD2. This CDR3 spans 14 amino acids. Germline V gene lookup returns CDR1 SGHAT and CDR2 FQNNGV. V lost 4 bases to trimming and J lost 7 bases; unmatched junction nucleotides: 3.